These 25 T cell receptor beta chains were sequenced from one sample in a study of shared clonotypes between healthy human individuals. Sequenced by immunoSEQ multiplex PCR; TCRdb stores in-frame clones only, minus some. The sample contains around 2,000,000 clones, 95% of which appear only once. Sequencing input: naive CD4+ T cells sorted from blood. Regarding subset: CD45RA+ positively selected. The receptors originated from a man between 18 and 35 years old in good health.

This sequence joins TRBV27 and TRBJ2-5, with unresolved D. The J call is in doubt because the DNA end fits TRBJ2-7 better. Germline assignment: CDR1 MNHEY and CDR2 SMNVEV (reference sequence). The length of the CDR3 is 14 residues. The CDR3 sequence: CASSSVIGSYEQYF. The CDR3 coding sequence is TGTGCCAGCAGTTCCGTTATAGGGTCCTACGAGCAGTACTTC.

The rearrangement uses TRBV5-4 and TRBJ1-2; D uncertain. The germline CDR1 and CDR2 sequences are SGHNT and YYREEE (reference sequence). The CDR3 covers 13 residues. Trimming pared 1 base from V and 4 bases from J, leaving 8 bases between. CDR3 nucleotide sequence: TGTGCCAGCAGCTTGACAGCTAGCTATGGCTACACCTTC. Encoded protein: CASSLTASYGYTF.

The J gene is TRBJ2-7, the V gene TRBV28, with D unclear. This CDR3 has 11 amino acids. The germline gives CDR1 MDHEN, CDR2 SYDVKM. V lost 3 bases, J lost 3 bases, and 3 bases lay in between. The CDR3 DNA is TGTGCCAGCAGTTTTGACTACGAGCAGTACTTC. Protein product: CASSFDYEQYF.

The chain is built from TRBV27 and TRBJ1-4; D not resolved. Looked up from germline, CDR1 is MNHEY and CDR2 is SMNVEV (reference sequence). The CDR3 has 15 residues. V was pared by 4 bases and J by 1 base, with 10 bases between. CDR3 sequence: CASSSRRETNEKLFF. CDR3 sequence (DNA): TGTGCCAGCAGTTCCCGACGGGAAACTAATGAAAAACTGTTTTTT.

The chain couples TRBV30 to TRBJ2-5; D uncertain. Germline CDR1 is GTSNPN and CDR2 is SVGIG (reference sequence). The CDR3 covers 15 residues. V lost 2 bases and J 1 base, leaving 14 bases between the germline ends. The CDR3 DNA reads TGTGCCTGGAGTAACCCCCTGGGCGGCCAAGAGACCCAGTACTTC. Amino acids: CAWSNPLGGQETQYF.

This rearrangement joins TRBV7-2 to TRBJ1-1; D not certain. Per the germline V gene, CDR1 is SGHTA and CDR2 is FQGNSA. This CDR3 comprises 13 residues. V lost 3 bases and J lost 1, with 6 bases in between. The CDR3 DNA follows: TGTGCCAGCAGCTTCGTTTGGAACACTGAAGCTTTCTTT. It codes for CASSFVWNTEAFF.

The chain recombines TRBV18 with TRBJ2-5; the match to TRBD2 covers 9 bases. With V trimmed by 5 bases and J by 5 bases, 9 bases remained unmatched. The CDR3 runs 15 residues. Germline V gene sequence: CDR1 KGHSH, CDR2 LQKENI. The CDR3 sequence: CASSTMAGGEETQYF. The CDR3 DNA sequence: TGTGCCAGCTCAACCATGGCGGGAGGGGAGGAGACCCAGTACTTC.

This rearrangement joins TRBV2 to TRBJ1-4, with TRBD1 matching over 8 bases. CDR1 is SNHLY and CDR2 is FYNNEI in the germline V gene. The length of the CDR3 is 15 residues. With V trimmed by 6 bases and J by 5 bases, 8 bases remained unmatched. The CDR3: CASRTNRGVNEKLFF. The CDR3 coding sequence is TGTGCCAGCAGGACTAACAGGGGGGTAAATGAAAAACTGTTTTTT. The variable domain in full, with the rest retrieved from reference TRBV2 and TRBJ1-4, is EPEVTQTPSHQVTQMGQEVILRCVPISNHLYFYWYRQILGQKVEFLVSFYNNEISEKSEIFDDQFSVERPDGSNFTLKIRSTKLEDSAMYFCASRTNRGVNEKLFFGSGTQLSVL.

Notes on this clone: This sample includes further DNA sequences coding for the same CDR3. This chain uses TRBV5-1 with TRBJ2-1, with a possible D match to TRBD1 (5 bases). Germline loops: CDR1 SGHRS, CDR2 YFSETQ. Between the trimmed V and J ends, which lost 1 base and 0 bases, there was a span of 8 bases. This CDR3 is built from 15 residues. CDR3 bases: TGCGCCAGCAGCTTGCAGGGTAGCTCCTACAATGAGCAGTTCTTC. This sequence encodes CASSLQGSSYNEQFF. Full variable domain (rest looked up from reference TRBV5-1 and TRBJ2-1): KAGVTQTPRYLIKTRGQQVTLSCSPISGHRSVSWYQQTPGQGLQFLFEYFSETQRNKGNFPGRFSGRQFSNSRSEMNVSTLELGDSALYLCASSLQGSSYNEQFFGPGTRLTVL.

The CDR3 DNA reads TGTGCCAGCAGCTTATACACAGATACGCAGTATTTT. It yields the protein CASSLYTDTQYF. The chain joins TRBV7-9 to TRBJ2-3; D ambiguous. There are 12 residues in the CDR3. Germline CDR1 and CDR2: SEHNR and FQNEAQ (reference sequence). Trimming cost V 2 bases and J 2 bases, with 2 bases left between them. The variable domain in full, completed from reference TRBV7-9 and TRBJ2-3, reads DTGVSQNPRHKITKRGQNVTFRCDPISEHNRLYWYRQTLGQGPEFLTYFQNEAQLEKSRLLSDRFSAERPKGSFSTLEIQRTEQGDSAMYLCASSLYTDTQYFGPGTRLTVL.

V gene TRBV29-1 combines with J gene TRBJ2-7; D unresolved. Germline V gene data show CDR1 as SQVTM and CDR2 as ANQGSEA. CDR3 length equals 13 residues. Trimming shortened V by 4 bases and J by 5 bases, and 15 bases separated the two germline ends. CDR3 sequence (DNA): TGCAGCGTTGTATGGGTCCTCAAACACGAGCAGTACTTC. Encoded protein: CSVVWVLKHEQYF.

The V gene is TRBV7-8, the J gene TRBJ2-3; TRBD2 agrees at 8 bases. This CDR3 comprises 16 residues. V was pared by 4 bases and J by 2 bases, with 8 bases of the junction left unmatched. Germline values: CDR1 SGHVS, CDR2 FQNEAQ. The CDR3 DNA reads TGTGCCAGCAGCTCGTCACTAGCGGACAACACAGATACGCAGTATTTT. Its translation is CASSSSLADNTDTQYF.

CDR3: CAWSQGRGPSYEQYF. DNA for the CDR3: TGTGCCTGGAGCCAGGGGAGGGGCCCGTCCTACGAGCAGTACTTC. The chain combines TRBV30 with TRBJ2-7; D perhaps matches TRBD2 (7 bases). Trimming shortened V by 3 bases and J by 1 base, and 16 bases separated the two germline ends. The CDR3 extends over 15 amino acids. The germline gives CDR1 GTSNPN, CDR2 SVGIG (reference sequence).

This clone was found once. V and J are TRBV7-9 and TRBJ1-2; 10 bases agree with TRBD1. The CDR3 covers 15 residues. Per germline, CDR1 SEHNR and CDR2 FQNEAQ (reference sequence). V dropped 4 bases and J dropped 6; count of bases not matched to a gene: 8. The CDR3 protein is CASSSYGTGENGYTF. The DNA of the CDR3 is TGTGCCAGCAGCTCCTACGGGACAGGGGAGAATGGCTACACCTTC.

The chain carries TRBV7-2 and TRBJ1-6, with D possibly matching TRBD1 (5 bases). V was clipped by 5 bases and J by 11 bases, with 16 bases between them. This CDR3 is built from 14 residues. Germline V gives CDR1 SGHTA, CDR2 FQGNSA. The CDR3 region is CASSPFLAGTPLHF. In nucleotides, the CDR3 is TGTGCCAGCAGCCCTTTTCTAGCAGGGACACCCCTCCACTTT.

This clone has just one count. The chain recombines TRBV5-6 with TRBJ1-4; D gene uncertain. CDR1 and CDR2 from the germline V gene are SGHDT and YYEEEE. Trimming cost V 0 bases and J 6 bases, with 12 bases left between them. CDR3 length equals 15 residues. The CDR3 DNA is TGTGCCAGCAGCTTGGGAGCGGAAGGCCATGAAAAACTGTTTTTT. It codes for CASSLGAEGHEKLFF. Combining the CDR3 with reference TRBV5-6 and TRBJ1-4 gives the whole variable domain DAGVTQSPTHLIKTRGQQVTLRCSPKSGHDTVSWYQQALGQGPQFIFQYYEEEERQRGNFPDRFSGHQFPNYSSELNVNALLLGDSALYLCASSLGAEGHEKLFFGSGTQLSVL.

For the CDR3, the DNA is TGCAGCGTTGGGGACAGGGGGCCTATGGGCTACACCTTC. Translation: CSVGDRGPMGYTF. V is TRBV29-1 and J is TRBJ1-2, with 12 nucleotides matching TRBD1. Germline-derived CDR1 and CDR2 are SQVTM and ANQGSEA. CDR3 length equals 13 residues. The ends lost 4 bases at V and 8 bases at J; junction bases unmatched: 5.

The rearrangement uses TRBV5-1 and TRBJ1-1; unclear D gene. The V gene lost 0 bases and the J gene lost 3 bases, with 9 bases spanning the gap. Germline assignment: CDR1 SGHRS and CDR2 YFSETQ. CDR3 length: 14 residues. DNA of the CDR3: TGCGCCAGCAGCTTGGAATGGGGATACACTGAAGCTTTCTTT. This translates into CASSLEWGYTEAFF.

In this sample, this clone turned up a few times. V usage is TRBV14 and J usage is TRBJ2-3; 9 bases match TRBD2. Trimming removed 5 bases from V and 5 bases from J; junction bases left unmatched: 8. The length of the CDR3 is 15 residues. Germline CDR1 and CDR2: SGHDN and FVKESK. CDR3 region: CASSSSGLAKDTQYF. The CDR3 bases are TGTGCCAGCAGCTCGTCGGGACTAGCTAAAGATACGCAGTATTTT.

About this clone itself: At the DNA level, this CDR3 is encoded by other sequences in the same sample as well. This chain joins TRBV27 and TRBJ1-2; 11 positions agree with TRBD1. This CDR3 has 14 amino acids. The germline V gene has CDR1 MNHEY and CDR2 SMNVEV (reference sequence). V was clipped by 2 bases and J by 7 bases; unmatched bases: 3. The CDR3 nucleotides read TGTGCCAGCAGTTTAGGGACAGGGGGTGGTGGCTACACCTTC. It translates to CASSLGTGGGGYTF.

This rearrangement joins TRBV4-3 to TRBJ2-3, with 9 nucleotides matching TRBD2. V trimming: 0 bases; J trimming: 4 bases; junction bases outside the gene matches: 14. The CDR3 runs to 19 residues. From germline, CDR1 is LGHNA and CDR2 YSLEER. CDR3 sequence: CASSQEVPSRGRGSDTQYF. In DNA, the CDR3 is TGCGCCAGCAGCCAAGAGGTCCCTAGTCGCGGGAGGGGGTCAGATACGCAGTATTTT.

This clone was seen just once. The rearrangement joins TRBV7-2 to TRBJ2-7, with unresolved D. The CDR3 has 14 residues. Per the germline V gene, CDR1 is SGHTA and CDR2 is FQGNSA. The V end was cut by 5 bases, the J end by 1 base, with 12 bases between. CDR3: CASSPRSISYEQYF. The CDR3, as DNA: TGTGCCAGCAGCCCCCGTTCTATTTCCTACGAGCAGTACTTC.

The V gene is TRBV19, the J gene TRBJ2-7; tentatively, D is TRBD1 or TRBD2 (5 bases each). V shed 5 bases and J shed 7 bases, with 18 bases lying between them. The CDR3 has 14 residues. Germline assignment: CDR1 LNHDA and CDR2 SQIVND (reference sequence). For the CDR3, the DNA is TGTGCCAGTAGTCCCCTACCGGGACGCGGGGAGCAGTACTTC. This gives the protein CASSPLPGRGEQYF.

The V gene is TRBV7-3, the J gene TRBJ1-1; 8 nucleotides align to TRBD1. The V and J ends lost 10 bases and 2 bases, in that order; junction bases with no gene match: 12. The CDR3 contains 15 residues. Germline values: CDR1 SGHTA, CDR2 FQGTGA. CDR3 in DNA: TGTGCCAACGGACAGGGTGCGGGGCCTAACACTGAAGCTTTCTTT. This codes for CANGQGAGPNTEAFF.

The rearrangement joins TRBV11-2 to TRBJ2-5, with D maybe TRBD1 (5 bases). Trimming removed 1 base from V and 4 bases from J, with 7 bases in between. This CDR3 has 13 residues. Germline CDR1 SGHAT, CDR2 FQNNGV. CDR3 in amino acids: CASSLGQRETQYF. DNA of the CDR3: TGTGCCAGCAGCTTAGGACAGAGAGAGACCCAGTACTTC.